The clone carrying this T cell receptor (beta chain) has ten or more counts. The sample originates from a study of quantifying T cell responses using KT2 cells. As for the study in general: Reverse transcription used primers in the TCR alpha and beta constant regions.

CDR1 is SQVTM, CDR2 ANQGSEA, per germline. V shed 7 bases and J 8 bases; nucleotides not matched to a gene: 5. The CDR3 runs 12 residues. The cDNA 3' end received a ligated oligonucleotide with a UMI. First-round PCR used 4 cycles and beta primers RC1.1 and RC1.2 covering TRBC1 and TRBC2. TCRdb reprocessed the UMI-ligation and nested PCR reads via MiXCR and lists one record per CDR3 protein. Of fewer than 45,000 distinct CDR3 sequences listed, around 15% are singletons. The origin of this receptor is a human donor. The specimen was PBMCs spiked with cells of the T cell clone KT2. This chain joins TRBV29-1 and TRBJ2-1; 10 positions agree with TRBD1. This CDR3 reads CSARTGGDEQFF. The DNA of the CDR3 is TGCAGCGCGCGGACAGGGGGGGATGAGCAGTTCTTC.